This paragraph reports one T cell receptor beta chain. This sample was included in a study of blood T cell repertoires in COVID-19. The CDR3 length is 15 residues. V lost 2 bases and J lost 1; bases outside the gene matches: 5. Germline V CDR1 and CDR2: MGHRA, YSYEKL. Profiling relied on immunoSEQ multiplex PCR, and the TCRdb table lists in-frame clones only, not all of them. This sample has about 140,000 clones; 84% occur once, and the top ten carry 1.5% to 2%. The receptor was derived from a woman between 18 and 30 years old who had been exposed to COVID-19. The specimen was PBMCs or T cells enriched from blood (not recorded which). The J gene is TRBJ2-7, the V gene TRBV4-1, with 7 bases fitting TRBD1. CDR3 in amino acids: CASSQNRGSSYEQYF. CDR3 DNA: TGCGCCAGCAGCCAAAACAGGGGAAGTTCCTACGAGCAGTACTTC.